This T cell receptor (beta chain) came from a study of cytomegalovirus exposure and HLA in healthy donors. The study ran its PCR with 60 Vbeta and 13 Jbeta primers. Profiled with immunoSEQ multiplex PCR; TCRdb holds only in-frame clones, not every one. The sample has approximately 150,000 clones, approximately 81% seen once. Study-wide points: A cluster of highly shared sequence variants was likely a sequencing artifact. TCR beta V- and J-gene trimming, according to a later analysis, was linked to a missense DCLRE1C variant.

V dropped 0 bases and J dropped 4 bases, with 6 bases sitting between them. The germline gives CDR1 MNHEY, CDR2 SMNVEV (reference sequence). The CDR3 consists of 13 residues. For this clone: Its antigen is not known.

The genes are TRBV27 and TRBJ2-5; the D is unclear. The sequenced material came from PBMCs. The sequence derives from a woman in her thirties or forties in good health and CMV-seropositive. The CDR3 reads CASSLSGGETQYF. Here the CDR3 DNA reads TGTGCCAGCAGTTTATCCGGCGGAGAGACCCAGTACTTC.